The 8 T cell receptor beta chains given below trace back to one sample, sequenced in a study of T cell responses to AZD1222 COVID-19 vaccine. The table came from immunoSEQ multiplex PCR; TCRdb's copy has only in-frame clones and leaves some out. The repertoire holds about 73,000 clones, with around 89% as singletons. Source: peripheral blood, taken on day 0 of AZD1222 vaccination. The source of these receptors is an adult in good health.

This chain connects TRBV29-1 to TRBJ2-5, with a weak D call TRBD1 (6 bases). The CDR3 consists of 16 residues. CDR1 is SQVTM and CDR2 is ANQGSEA in the germline V gene. V gave up 6 bases and J gave up 4 bases, with 24 bases separating them. The CDR3 here is CSVATGTIRLAETQYF. In DNA, the CDR3 is TGCAGCGTGGCAACCGGGACAATCAGGCTGGCAGAGACCCAGTACTTC. The full variable domain, completed using reference TRBV29-1 and TRBJ2-5, is SAVISQKPSRDICQRGTSLTIQCQVDSQVTMMFWYRQQPGQSLTLIATANQGSEATYESGFVIDKFPISRPNLTFSTLTVSNMSPEDSSIYLCSVATGTIRLAETQYFGPGTRLLVL.

This clone came up once. This chain connects TRBV3-1 (or the pseudogene TRBV3-2) to TRBJ2-2, with D unresolved. Germline loops: CDR1 LGHDT, CDR2 YNNKEL (reference sequence). This CDR3 contains 14 residues. Trimming left V 1 base short and J 1 base short, with 4 bases between. The CDR3 sequence is CASSQGLNTGELFF. For the CDR3, the DNA is TGTGCCAGCAGCCAAGGATTGAACACCGGGGAGCTGTTTTTT.

V is TRBV28 and J is TRBJ1-2; 11 bases fit TRBD1. Germline lookup yields CDR1 MDHEN and CDR2 SYDVKM. V was clipped by 6 bases and J by 4 bases; unmatched bases: 7. CDR3 length: 15 residues. CDR3 loop: CASRLWTGGGYGYTF. The CDR3, as DNA: TGTGCCAGCAGACTCTGGACAGGGGGCGGCTATGGCTACACCTTC.

The J gene is TRBJ2-7, the V gene TRBV7-8, with 9 positions matching TRBD2. V was pared by 4 bases and J by 7 bases, with 5 bases of the junction left unmatched. Germline V gives CDR1 SGHVS, CDR2 FQNEAQ. This CDR3 region has 13 residues. CDR3 nucleotide sequence: TGTGCCAGCAGCTCGGACCTAGCGGGGGAGCAGTACTTC. Residues: CASSSDLAGEQYF.

The chain employs TRBV2 and TRBJ2-7, with D maybe TRBD1 (6 bases). The CDR3 loop spans 18 amino acids. Between the trimmed V and J ends, which lost 5 bases and 1 base, there was a span of 24 bases. Germline lookup yields CDR1 SNHLY and CDR2 FYNNEI. The CDR3 loop is CASSRLPGQTSQSYEQYF. CDR3 coding DNA: TGTGCCAGCAGTCGACTCCCCGGACAGACTTCCCAATCCTACGAGCAGTACTTC.

The chain combines TRBV7-9 with TRBJ2-7; TRBD1 agrees at 8 bases. In germline, CDR1 is SEHNR, CDR2 FQNEAQ (reference sequence). The V segment lost 4 bases and the J segment 0 bases; nucleotides outside the gene matches: 2. There are 14 residues in the CDR3. The chain's CDR3 is CASSSDRVSYEQYF. DNA of the CDR3: TGTGCCAGCAGCTCGGACAGGGTCTCCTACGAGCAGTACTTC.

J is TRBJ2-3 and V is TRBV2; the D gene is possibly TRBD1 (6 bases). CDR1 is SNHLY and CDR2 is FYNNEI in the germline V gene. This CDR3 contains 15 residues. The V gene lost 4 bases and the J gene lost 2 bases, with 13 bases spanning the gap. The CDR3 sequence: CASSADRSLTDTQYF. The CDR3 nucleotides are TGTGCCAGCAGTGCAGACAGGTCCCTCACAGATACGCAGTATTTT.

CDR3 residues: CASSYAGGQGEQYF. In DNA form, the CDR3 reads TGTGCCAGCAGCTACGCCGGGGGGCAGGGGGAGCAGTACTTC. The gene calls are TRBV7-9 and TRBJ2-7, with a tentative D call TRBD2 (7 bases). There are 14 residues in the CDR3. Germline CDR1 SEHNR, CDR2 FQNEAQ (reference sequence). The V end lost 4 bases, the J end lost 7 bases, and 17 bases lay between the germline ends.